These 30 T cell receptor beta chains came from one sample sequenced in a study of cytomegalovirus exposure and HLA in healthy donors. Data came from immunoSEQ multiplex PCR; TCRdb stores just in-frame clones and leaves some out. Seen here are more than 90,000 clones, about 87% observed once, and the top ten hold about 1.7%. What was sequenced was PBMCs. The receptors originated from a man younger than 35 in good health and CMV-seronegative.

This clone was detected only a few times. This chain joins TRBV6-1 and TRBJ2-7; D remains unclear. The length of the CDR3 is 16 residues. The germline gives CDR1 MNHNS, CDR2 SASEGT. The V end lost 1 base, the J end lost 5 bases, and 18 bases lay between the germline ends. The CDR3 nucleotides read TGTGCCAGCAGTGAAGGTGCTGCAGTCCCCATCAACGAGCAGTACTTC. Residues: CASSEGAAVPINEQYF.

This chain joins TRBV4-3 and TRBJ2-7, with D possibly matching TRBD2 (5 bases). V was pared by 1 base and J by 3 bases, with 13 bases between. This CDR3 region has 15 residues. Germline V CDR1 and CDR2: LGHNA, YSLEER. This CDR3 is CASSQGWTDRYEQYF. CDR3 coding DNA: TGCGCCAGCAGCCAAGGATGGACTGACCGCTACGAGCAGTACTTC.

The V call is TRBV25-1, the J call TRBJ2-2; D might be TRBD1 (7 bases). CDR1 and CDR2 (germline): MGHDK, SYGVNS. This CDR3 comprises 15 residues. V gave up 7 bases and J gave up 4 bases, with 16 bases separating them. In DNA form, the CDR3 reads TGTGCCAGCAATTCCGCAGGGGGAGGCACCGGGGAGCTGTTTTTT. Residues: CASNSAGGGTGELFF.

The chain has TRBV5-1 and TRBJ2-7; D unresolved. There are 13 residues in the CDR3. From germline, CDR1 is SGHRS and CDR2 YFSETQ. Trimming left V 0 bases short and J 2 bases short, with 6 bases between. CDR3 bases: TGCGCCAGCAGCTTGGACCTAGCCTACGAGCAGTACTTC. This codes for CASSLDLAYEQYF.

The sample holds one count of this clone. The chain is built from TRBV12-5 and TRBJ2-7; D is ambiguous. V was trimmed by 0 bases and J by 3 bases, leaving 3 bases between them. Germline V gives CDR1 LGHNT, CDR2 FRNRAP. The CDR3 runs to 12 residues. This CDR3 reads CASGLVYYEQYF. The CDR3 DNA is TGTGCTAGTGGTTTGGTTTACTACGAGCAGTACTTC.

The sample holds one count of this clone. The chain recombines TRBV5-1 with TRBJ2-4; 7 bases match TRBD2. The CDR3 sequence is 16 residues long. With V trimmed by 0 bases and J by 0 bases, 3 bases remained unmatched. CDR1 SGHRS and CDR2 YFSETQ come from the germline V gene. The CDR3 reads CASSLAVAGAKNIQYF. Here the CDR3 DNA reads TGCGCCAGCAGCTTGGCGGTAGCGGGAGCCAAAAACATTCAGTACTTC.

V usage is TRBV18 and J usage is TRBJ2-7; 8 positions match TRBD1. The CDR3 has 16 amino acids. V lost 1 base, J lost 6 bases, and 11 bases stayed unmatched. Germline V gene data show CDR1 as KGHSH and CDR2 as LQKENI. CDR3 loop: CASSPLGQGLPSEQYF. CDR3 in DNA: TGTGCCAGCTCACCACTCGGACAGGGTTTACCCTCCGAGCAGTACTTC.

The chain couples TRBV7-9 to TRBJ1-1; D not resolved. Per germline, CDR1 SEHNR and CDR2 FQNEAQ (reference sequence). The CDR3 is 17 residues long. V lost 5 bases and J lost 0, with 19 bases in between. The CDR3 spells CASSTPSGWALNTEAFF. CDR3 bases: TGTGCCAGCAGCACGCCGTCCGGTTGGGCTCTGAACACTGAAGCTTTCTTT.

The chain employs TRBV27 and TRBJ2-3; 10 positions agree with TRBD2. CDR1 and CDR2 from the germline V gene are MNHEY and SMNVEV (reference sequence). With V trimmed by 2 bases and J by 6 bases, 8 bases remained unmatched. This CDR3 is built from 16 residues. The CDR3 protein is CASSLRLAGDYDTQYF. The CDR3 DNA sequence: TGTGCCAGCAGTTTACGGCTAGCGGGAGATTACGATACGCAGTATTTT.

This sequence joins TRBV4-3 and TRBJ1-1; D perhaps matches TRBD1 (5 bases). This CDR3 is 14 amino acids long. The germline gives CDR1 LGHNA, CDR2 YSLEER. The V end lost 4 bases, the J end lost 9 bases, and 18 bases lay between the germline ends. CDR3 DNA sequence: TGCGCCAGCAGCCCAGATGGGGTGGGGGGTAAAGCTTTCTTT. As protein: CASSPDGVGGKAFF.

This chain joins TRBV19 and TRBJ2-7; D not certain. Germline V CDR1 and CDR2: LNHDA, SQIVND (reference sequence). V was trimmed by 6 bases and J by 0 bases, leaving 12 bases between them. The CDR3 is 14 residues long. CDR3 sequence: CASSPFYSSYEQYF. CDR3 nucleotides: TGTGCCAGTAGCCCTTTTTACTCCTCCTACGAGCAGTACTTC.

CDR3 in amino acids: CASSLHRPGGNSPLHF. In DNA form, the CDR3 reads TGTGCCAGCAGCTTACACAGGCCCGGGGGAAATTCACCCCTCCACTTT. The J gene is TRBJ1-6, the V gene TRBV11-2; weak D call: TRBD1 (5 bases). The CDR3 extends over 16 amino acids. V was pared by 2 bases and J by 7 bases, with 15 bases between. The germline gives CDR1 SGHAT, CDR2 FQNNGV.

The chain combines TRBV14 with TRBJ2-7, with TRBD1 identical over 8 bases. There are 14 residues in the CDR3. J lost 2 bases, V lost 2 bases, and 2 bases had no gene match. Germline CDR1 SGHDN, CDR2 FVKESK. CDR3 region: CASSQLQGAYEQYF. CDR3 nucleotide sequence: TGTGCCAGCAGCCAACTACAGGGGGCCTACGAGCAGTACTTC.

The sample holds one count of this clone. The chain is built from TRBV25-1 and TRBJ2-1; 10 bases agree with TRBD2. This CDR3 is built from 15 residues. CDR1 and CDR2 (germline): MGHDK, SYGVNS. V was pared by 1 base and J by 9 bases, with 6 bases of the junction left unmatched. CDR3 sequence (DNA): TGTGCCAGCAGTGAATCGTTAGGGACTAGCGCTGAGCAGTTCTTC. Amino acid sequence: CASSESLGTSAEQFF.

The CDR3 loop reads CATSTKQGHTQYF. As DNA, the CDR3 is TGTGCCACCAGCACCAAACAGGGACATACGCAGTATTTT. V is TRBV15 and J is TRBJ2-3; a weak D match, TRBD1 (6 bases). V lost 4 bases to trimming and J lost 7 bases, with 12 bases between them. Germline assignment: CDR1 LNHNV and CDR2 YYDKDF (reference sequence). The CDR3 has 13 residues.

The rearrangement uses TRBV7-6 and TRBJ2-7, with a tentative D call TRBD1 (6 bases). Between the trimmed V and J ends, which lost 4 bases and 11 bases, there was a span of 18 bases. The CDR3 is made up of 13 amino acids. Germline lookup yields CDR1 SGHVS and CDR2 FNYEAQ. The CDR3 DNA sequence: TGTGCCAGCAGCTCTGACAGGCCCTACGTGAAGTACTTC. It yields the protein CASSSDRPYVKYF.

Of note for this clone: Distinct nucleotide sequences in the sample also encode this CDR3. The CDR3 protein is CASSYSRETQYF. DNA of the CDR3: TGTGCCAGCAGTTACTCGCGTGAGACCCAGTACTTC. The chain employs TRBV6-5 and TRBJ2-5; D gene uncertain. CDR3 length: 12 amino acids. Germline CDR1 is MNHEY and CDR2 is SVGAGI. Trimming took off 0 bases at V and 5 bases at J, with 4 bases between the two ends.

J is TRBJ1-2 and V is TRBV28; maybe TRBD1 (5 bases). CDR1 is MDHEN, CDR2 SYDVKM, per germline. This CDR3 comprises 14 residues. V dropped 2 bases and J dropped 4 bases, with 11 bases sitting between them. CDR3 sequence: CASSLGGAGYGYTF. The CDR3 bases are TGTGCCAGCAGTTTAGGAGGGGCCGGCTATGGCTACACCTTC.

The chain has TRBV19 and TRBJ2-3; 8 nucleotides agree with TRBD1. The CDR3 length is 16 residues. Per the germline V gene, CDR1 is LNHDA and CDR2 is SQIVND (reference sequence). J lost 5 bases, V lost 5 bases, and 12 bases had no gene match. The CDR3 region has the DNA TGTGCCAGTAGTTTGCGCCACGGGACAGGCGTAGATACGCAGTATTTT. Translating it yields CASSLRHGTGVDTQYF.

The chain is built from TRBV5-1 and TRBJ1-2; 8 positions match TRBD1. Germline V lookup: CDR1 SGHRS, CDR2 YFSETQ. This CDR3 comprises 15 residues. Trimming cost V 0 bases and J 4 bases; bases outside gene matches: 5. CDR3 coding DNA: TGCGCCAGCAGCTTGGAAGGGACAGGAGTCTATGGCTACACCTTC. This translates into CASSLEGTGVYGYTF.

The V and J genes are TRBV6-6 and TRBJ1-4; perhaps TRBD1 as D (6 bases). Germline V CDR1 and CDR2: MNHNY, SVGAGI (reference sequence). V was cut by 7 bases and J by 7 bases, with 13 bases left in between. This CDR3 is built from 13 residues. CDR3 region: CASITGRGEKLFF. CDR3 DNA sequence: TGTGCCAGCATTACAGGGCGAGGTGAAAAACTGTTTTTT.

The chain links TRBV7-6 to TRBJ2-3, with D tentatively TRBD1 (6 bases). This CDR3 has 17 residues. The germline gives CDR1 SGHVS, CDR2 FNYEAQ. V lost 1 base and J 4 bases, leaving 18 bases between the germline ends. CDR3 sequence reads: CASSLDDGVPGADTQYF. Written as DNA, the CDR3 is TGTGCCAGCAGCTTAGATGATGGGGTGCCAGGGGCAGATACGCAGTATTTT.

The chain combines TRBV5-1 with TRBJ2-1; 7 bases align to TRBD1. The V segment lost 6 bases and the J segment 6 bases; nucleotides outside the gene matches: 6. From germline, CDR1 is SGHRS and CDR2 YFSETQ. The CDR3 covers 13 residues. The CDR3 nucleotides are TGCGCCAGCACCCCGACAGGGATCAATGAGCAGTTCTTC. Its protein product is CASTPTGINEQFF.

The chain links TRBV7-9 to TRBJ2-3; TRBD2 matches 10 bases. Germline-derived CDR1 and CDR2 are SEHNR and FQNEAQ (reference sequence). This CDR3 is 16 amino acids long. J lost 1 base, V lost 5 bases, and 6 bases had no gene match. This CDR3 reads CASSRGLAERTDTQYF. CDR3 bases: TGTGCCAGCAGCCGTGGACTAGCGGAGCGCACAGATACGCAGTATTTT. Full variable domain (rest looked up from reference TRBV7-9 and TRBJ2-3): DTGVSQNPRHKITKRGQNVTFRCDPISEHNRLYWYRQTLGQGPEFLTYFQNEAQLEKSRLLSDRFSAERPKGSFSTLEIQRTEQGDSAMYLCASSRGLAERTDTQYFGPGTRLTVL.

The rearrangement links TRBV18 to TRBJ1-1; D remains unclear. The length of the CDR3 is 14 residues. In germline, CDR1 is KGHSH, CDR2 LQKENI. V dropped 6 bases and J dropped 1 base, with 12 bases sitting between them. CDR3 bases: TGTGCCAGCTCGTCTTCGGTTGGGAACACTGAAGCTTTCTTT. It encodes CASSSSVGNTEAFF.

The chain links TRBV30 to TRBJ2-1; TRBD2 matches at 10 bases. Germline-derived CDR1 and CDR2 are GTSNPN and SVGIG (reference sequence). The CDR3 totals 14 residues. V lost 1 base to trimming and J lost 8 bases; unmatched junction nucleotides: 5. As DNA, the CDR3 is TGTGCCTGGAGTGGAGCGGGGGGGCCTCATGAGCAGTTCTTC. Translating it yields CAWSGAGGPHEQFF.

This clone has a handful of counts. The chain couples TRBV11-3 to TRBJ2-7; the match to TRBD2 covers 10 bases. There are 15 residues in the CDR3. Germline lookup yields CDR1 SGHNT and CDR2 YENEEA. V was clipped by 0 bases and J by 3 bases; unmatched bases: 2. The CDR3 region is CASSLELAGDYEQYF. The CDR3 nucleotides read TGTGCCAGCAGCTTAGAGCTAGCGGGGGACTACGAGCAGTACTTC.

The V and J genes are TRBV28 and TRBJ1-4; 7 bases fit TRBD1. Trimming cost V 5 bases and J 1 base; bases outside gene matches: 13. Germline V gene sequence: CDR1 MDHEN, CDR2 SYDVKM. This CDR3 is 18 amino acids long. CDR3 amino acids: CASSPSDRVSLTNEKLFF. The CDR3 nucleotides read TGTGCCAGCAGTCCCAGTGACAGGGTATCGTTAACTAATGAAAAACTGTTTTTT. The variable domain in full, with the rest retrieved from reference TRBV28 and TRBJ1-4, is DVKVTQSSRYLVKRTGEKVFLECVQDMDHENMFWYRQDPGLGLRLIYFSYDVKMKEKGDIPEGYSVSREKKERFSLILESASTNQTSMYLCASSPSDRVSLTNEKLFFGSGTQLSVL.

The chain combines TRBV29-1 with TRBJ1-2; D possibly corresponds to TRBD1 (5 bases). Germline CDR1 SQVTM, CDR2 ANQGSEA. CDR3 length: 13 residues. V dropped 4 bases and J dropped 6 bases, with 15 bases sitting between them. CDR3 amino acids: CSVAQGGTDGYTF. CDR3 DNA sequence: TGCAGCGTTGCGCAGGGCGGTACCGATGGCTACACCTTC. Looking up the rest from reference TRBV29-1 and TRBJ1-2 gives the full variable domain: SAVISQKPSRDICQRGTSLTIQCQVDSQVTMMFWYRQQPGQSLTLIATANQGSEATYESGFVIDKFPISRPNLTFSTLTVSNMSPEDSSIYLCSVAQGGTDGYTFGSGTRLTVV.

The chain carries TRBV5-4 and TRBJ2-1; D is possibly TRBD1 (6 bases). The CDR3 is 16 amino acids. The germline V gene has CDR1 SGHNT and CDR2 YYREEE (reference sequence). The germline V and J ends were trimmed by 2 bases and 10 bases, with 22 bases remaining between them. As DNA, the CDR3 is TGTGCCAGCAGCTTACCCAAACAGGGAATCTATTCCGAGCAGTTCTTC. It codes for CASSLPKQGIYSEQFF.